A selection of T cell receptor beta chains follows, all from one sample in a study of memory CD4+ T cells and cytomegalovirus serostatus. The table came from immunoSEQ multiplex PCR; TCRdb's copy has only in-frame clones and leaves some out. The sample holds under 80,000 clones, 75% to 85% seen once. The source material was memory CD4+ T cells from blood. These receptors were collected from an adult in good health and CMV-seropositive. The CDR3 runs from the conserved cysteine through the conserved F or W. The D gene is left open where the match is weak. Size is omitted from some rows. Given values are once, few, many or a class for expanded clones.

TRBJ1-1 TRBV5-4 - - CASSTPIDGNTEAFF TGTGCCAGCAGCACACCCATTGACGGAAACACTGAAGCTTTCTTT
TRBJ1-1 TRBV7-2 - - CASSLESGAEAFF TGTGCCAGCAGCTTAGAATCTGGGGCTGAAGCTTTCTTT
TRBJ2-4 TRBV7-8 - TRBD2 CASSLARFGTSGRDAKNIQYF TGTGCCAGCAGCTTAGCAAGATTTGGGACTAGCGGGAGGGATGCCAAAAACATTCAGTACTTC
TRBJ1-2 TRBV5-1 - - CASSPGGKDPLYGYTF TGCGCCAGCAGCCCCGGGGGAAAGGACCCACTCTATGGCTACACCTTC
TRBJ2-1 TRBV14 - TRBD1 CASSQVGAGQGAYNEQFF TGTGCCAGCAGCCAAGTTGGGGCCGGACAGGGGGCCTACAATGAGCAGTTCTTC
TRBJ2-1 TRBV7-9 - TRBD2 CASSATWGGFF TGTGCCAGCAGCGCAACTTGGGGGGGGTTCTTC
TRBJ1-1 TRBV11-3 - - CASSQAGEAFF TGTGCCAGCAGCCAGGCGGGGGAAGCTTTCTTT
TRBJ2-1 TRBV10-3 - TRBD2 CAISEPGLAEPYNEQFF TGTGCCATCAGTGAGCCGGGACTAGCGGAGCCCTACAATGAGCAGTTCTTC
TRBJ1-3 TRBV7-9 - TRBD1 CASSSPGQGNTIYF TGTGCCAGCAGCTCGCCGGGACAGGGAAACACCATATATTTT
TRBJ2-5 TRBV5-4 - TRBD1 CASSHTRQGDRETQYF TGTGCCAGCAGCCACACCAGACAGGGAGATAGGGAGACCCAGTACTTC
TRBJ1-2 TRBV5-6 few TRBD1 CASRRTGYGYTF TGTGCCAGCAGGAGGACAGGTTATGGCTACACCTTC
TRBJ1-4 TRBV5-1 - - CASSLGQINEKLFF TGCGCCAGCAGCTTGGGGCAGATTAATGAAAAACTGTTTTTT